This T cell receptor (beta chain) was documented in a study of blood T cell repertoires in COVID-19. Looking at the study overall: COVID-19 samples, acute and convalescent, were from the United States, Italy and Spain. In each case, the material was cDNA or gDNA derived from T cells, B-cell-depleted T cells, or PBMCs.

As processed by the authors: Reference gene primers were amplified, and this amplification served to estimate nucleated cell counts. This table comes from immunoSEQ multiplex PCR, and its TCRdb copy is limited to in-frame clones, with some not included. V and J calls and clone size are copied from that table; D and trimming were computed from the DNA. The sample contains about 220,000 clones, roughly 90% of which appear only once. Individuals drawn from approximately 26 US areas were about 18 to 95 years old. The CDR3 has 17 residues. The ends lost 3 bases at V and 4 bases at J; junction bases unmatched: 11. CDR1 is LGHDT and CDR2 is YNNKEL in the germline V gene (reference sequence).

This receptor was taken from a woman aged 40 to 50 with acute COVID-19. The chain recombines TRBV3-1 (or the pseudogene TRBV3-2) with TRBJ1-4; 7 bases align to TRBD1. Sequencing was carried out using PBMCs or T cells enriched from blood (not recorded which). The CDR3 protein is CASSQGDSVRLNEKLFF. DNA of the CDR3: TGTGCCAGCAGCCAGGGGGACAGCGTTAGACTTAATGAAAAACTGTTTTTT.